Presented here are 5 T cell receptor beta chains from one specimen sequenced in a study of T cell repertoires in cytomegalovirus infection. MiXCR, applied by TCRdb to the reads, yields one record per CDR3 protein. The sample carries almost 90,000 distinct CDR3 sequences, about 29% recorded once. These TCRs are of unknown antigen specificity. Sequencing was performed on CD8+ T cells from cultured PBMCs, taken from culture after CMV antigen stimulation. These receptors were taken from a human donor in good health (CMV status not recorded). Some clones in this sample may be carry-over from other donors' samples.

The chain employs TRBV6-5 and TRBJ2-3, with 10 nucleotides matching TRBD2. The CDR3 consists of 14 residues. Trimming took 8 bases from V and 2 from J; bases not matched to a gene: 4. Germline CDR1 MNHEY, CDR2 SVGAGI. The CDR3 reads CASYGTSDTDTQYF. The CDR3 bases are TGTGCCAGCTACGGGACTAGCGACACAGATACGCAGTATTTT.

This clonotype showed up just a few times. The CDR3 bases are TGTGCCAGCAGCTTACCAGGGGGAGGCTATGGCTACACCTTC. This codes for CASSLPGGGYGYTF. The rearrangement uses TRBV7-9 and TRBJ1-2, with 7 bases lining up with TRBD1. The CDR3 is 14 amino acids. With V trimmed by 2 bases and J by 4 bases, 4 bases remained unmatched. The V gene's germline CDR1 is SEHNR and CDR2 FQNEAQ (reference sequence).

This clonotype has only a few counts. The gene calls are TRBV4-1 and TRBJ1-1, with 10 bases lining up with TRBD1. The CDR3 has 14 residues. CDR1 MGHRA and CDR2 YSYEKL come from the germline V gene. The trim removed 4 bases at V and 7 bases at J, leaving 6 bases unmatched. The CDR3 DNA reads TGCGCCAGCAGCCGGGACAGGGGATCTCATGAAGCTTTCTTT. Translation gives CASSRDRGSHEAFF.

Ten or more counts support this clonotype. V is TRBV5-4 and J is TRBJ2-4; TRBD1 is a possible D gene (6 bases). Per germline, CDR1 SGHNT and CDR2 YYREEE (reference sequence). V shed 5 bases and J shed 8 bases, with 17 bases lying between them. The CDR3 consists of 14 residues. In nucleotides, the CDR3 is TGTGCCAGCAGTCCTCAGGGGAGATTACACATTCAGTACTTC. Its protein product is CASSPQGRLHIQYF.

In DNA form, the CDR3 reads TGTGCCAGCAAGGGGCAGGGTCTCAGTGGCTACACCTTC. Translating it yields CASKGQGLSGYTF. The chain combines TRBV2 with TRBJ1-2; TRBD1 might be the D (5 bases). Trimming took off 7 bases at V and 7 bases at J, with 16 bases between the two ends. Germline V lookup: CDR1 SNHLY, CDR2 FYNNEI. The CDR3 is 13 amino acids.